The present TCR beta chain was sequenced within a study of persistence of HIV-infected CD4 T cells. Study-level findings and limits: Within sorted populations, more oligoclonal TCRs accompanied more oligoclonal proviruses. CMV- and Gag-responding cells had lower TCRbeta richness than CD3/CD28-responding cells.

Sequencing used immunoSEQ version 4 in survey mode. Genomic DNA was diluted to 10 ng/uL, up to roughly 1 ug per sample. Repertoires were generated with immunoSEQ multiplex PCR, while TCRdb's copy carries only in-frame clones and drops some. Counted here are some 48,000 clones, around 75% occurring once; the ten biggest clones make up about 3%. Concerning this clone itself: Antigen unknown.

Trimming removed 5 bases at V and 4 bases at J, with 11 bases between. The CDR3 is 13 residues long. Germline V gene sequence: CDR1 SGHTA, CDR2 FQGNSA. Stimulation used about 10 ug/mL lysate from CMV-infected fibroblasts. Sorted nonresponding memory CD4+ T cells were CD40L-negative, CD69-negative, CD45RO-high. The TCR sequence derives from an adult man with HIV who was CMV-seropositive. This specimen consisted of CD4+ T cells sorted from PBMCs after roughly 18-hour stimulation, obtained from a patient who received antiretroviral therapy. The rearrangement uses TRBV7-2 and TRBJ1-2; maybe TRBD1 (6 bases). The CDR3 is CASSVTGSYGYTF. The CDR3 nucleotides are TGTGCCAGCAGCGTCACAGGGAGCTATGGCTACACCTTC.